This T cell receptor beta chain was profiled in a study of a mutant IDH1 vaccine in newly diagnosed glioma. Clones were read by immunoSEQ multiplex PCR, and TCRdb kept only the in-frame ones, dropping some. The data contain 20,000 to 30,000 clones, roughly 80% of them singletons. Noted time point: week 35, safety follow-up. The investigators gave 300 ug of mutant IDH1 20-mer peptide in each vaccine dose, together with topical imiquimod. Study results and caveats: The vaccine induced immune responses, and these occurred in around 94% of patients.

About this clone itself: What it binds is not known.

Sample: PBMCs, taken from a glioma patient whose treatment included an IDH1 peptide vaccine. The sequence was obtained from a man aged 30 to 39 with glioma.

CDR3 amino acids: CASSERKGLTYEQYF. The CDR3 nucleotides are TGTGCCAGCAGTGAAAGGAAGGGCCTGACCTACGAGCAGTACTTC. The chain employs TRBV2 and TRBJ2-7, with D unclear. V was shortened by 2 bases and J by 2 bases, with 13 bases between the two germline ends. CDR1 and CDR2 from the germline V gene are SNHLY and FYNNEI. This CDR3 is built from 15 residues.